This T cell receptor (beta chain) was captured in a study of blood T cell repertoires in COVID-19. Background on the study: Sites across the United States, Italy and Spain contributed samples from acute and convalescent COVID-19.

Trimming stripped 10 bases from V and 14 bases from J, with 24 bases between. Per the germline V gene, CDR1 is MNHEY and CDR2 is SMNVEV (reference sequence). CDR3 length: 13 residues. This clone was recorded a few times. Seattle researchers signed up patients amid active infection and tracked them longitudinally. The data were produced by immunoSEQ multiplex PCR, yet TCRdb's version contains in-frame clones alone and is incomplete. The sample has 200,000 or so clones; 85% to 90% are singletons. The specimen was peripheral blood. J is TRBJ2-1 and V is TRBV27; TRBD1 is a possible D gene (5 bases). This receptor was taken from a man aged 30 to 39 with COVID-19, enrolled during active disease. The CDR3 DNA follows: TGTGCCACCAGAGGTCAGGGTCTCTCCCCTAAGTTCTTC. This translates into CATRGQGLSPKFF.